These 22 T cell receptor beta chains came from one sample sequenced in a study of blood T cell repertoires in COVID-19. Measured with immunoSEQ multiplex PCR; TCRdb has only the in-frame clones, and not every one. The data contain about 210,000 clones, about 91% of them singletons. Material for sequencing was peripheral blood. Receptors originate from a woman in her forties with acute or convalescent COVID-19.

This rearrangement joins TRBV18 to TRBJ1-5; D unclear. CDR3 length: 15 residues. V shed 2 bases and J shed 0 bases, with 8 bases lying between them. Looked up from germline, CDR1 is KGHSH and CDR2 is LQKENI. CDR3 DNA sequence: TGTGCCAGCTCACCAGGGCAGGCTAGCAATCAGCCCCAGCATTTT. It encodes CASSPGQASNQPQHF.

The CDR3 nucleotides are TGTGCCACCGGGGGACAGGGGGCATCAGATACGCAGTATTTT. Its protein is CATGGQGASDTQYF. The chain recombines TRBV24-1 with TRBJ2-3; 12 bases line up with TRBD1. The germline V gene encodes CDR1 KGHDR and CDR2 SFDVKD. The V segment lost 9 bases and the J segment 4 bases; nucleotides outside the gene matches: 4. The CDR3 is 14 residues long.

The DNA for the CDR3 is TGTGCCAGCTCACCTCCGGGACTACTCGACACAGATACGCAGTATTTT. Its translation is CASSPPGLLDTDTQYF. The genes are TRBV18 and TRBJ2-3, with 7 positions matching TRBD2. Germline V lookup: CDR1 KGHSH, CDR2 LQKENI. J lost 2 bases, V lost 3 bases, and 8 bases had no gene match. The CDR3 length is 16 residues.

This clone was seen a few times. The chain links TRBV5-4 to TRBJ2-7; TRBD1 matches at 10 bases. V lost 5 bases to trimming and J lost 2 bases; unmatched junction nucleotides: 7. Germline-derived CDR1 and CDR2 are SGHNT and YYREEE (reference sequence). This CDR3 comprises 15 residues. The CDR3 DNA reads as TGTGCCAGCAGACTCGGGACAGGGGACCCCTACGAGCAGTACGTC. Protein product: CASRLGTGDPYEQYV.

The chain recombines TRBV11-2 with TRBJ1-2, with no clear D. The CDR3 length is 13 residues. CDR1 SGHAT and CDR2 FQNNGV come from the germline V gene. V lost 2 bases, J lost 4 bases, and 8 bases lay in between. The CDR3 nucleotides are TGTGCCAGCAGCTTATCTGGAGGCTATGGCTACACCTTC. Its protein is CASSLSGGYGYTF.

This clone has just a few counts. The CDR3 reads CAISGGPTNTGELFF. The CDR3 nucleotides read TGTGCCATCAGTGGGGGGCCCACGAACACCGGGGAGCTGTTTTTT. The chain is built from TRBV10-3 and TRBJ2-2, with D possibly matching TRBD1 (6 bases). The CDR3 is 15 amino acids. Germline assignment: CDR1 ENHRY and CDR2 SYGVKD. V lost 4 bases, J lost 0 bases, and 9 bases lay in between.

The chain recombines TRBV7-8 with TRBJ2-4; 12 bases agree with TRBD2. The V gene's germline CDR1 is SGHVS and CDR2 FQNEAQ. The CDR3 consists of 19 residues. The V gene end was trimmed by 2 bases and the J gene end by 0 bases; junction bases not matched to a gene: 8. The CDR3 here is CASSLTPSSGGVAKNIQYF. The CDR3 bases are TGTGCCAGCAGCTTAACTCCATCTAGCGGGGGGGTAGCCAAAAACATTCAGTACTTC.

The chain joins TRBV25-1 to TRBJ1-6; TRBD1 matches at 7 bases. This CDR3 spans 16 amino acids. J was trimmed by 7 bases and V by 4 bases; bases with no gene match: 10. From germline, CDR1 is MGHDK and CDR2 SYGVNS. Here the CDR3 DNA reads TGTGCCAGCAGTGGCACAGGGGCGGTGGGGAATTCACCCCTCCACTTT. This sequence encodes CASSGTGAVGNSPLHF.

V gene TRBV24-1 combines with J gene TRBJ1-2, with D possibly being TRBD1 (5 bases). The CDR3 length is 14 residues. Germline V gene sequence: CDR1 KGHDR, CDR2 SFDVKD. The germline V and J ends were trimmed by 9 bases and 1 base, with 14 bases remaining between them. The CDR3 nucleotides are TGTGCCACCGTACAAGGGGATAGTAACTATGGCTACACCTTC. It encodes CATVQGDSNYGYTF.

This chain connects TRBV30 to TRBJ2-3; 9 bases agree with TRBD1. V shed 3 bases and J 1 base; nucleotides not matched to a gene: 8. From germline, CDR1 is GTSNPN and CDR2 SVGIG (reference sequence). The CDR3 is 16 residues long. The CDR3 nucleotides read TGTGCCTGGAGAAAACAGGGGGCTAGCGGCACAGATACGCAGTATTTT. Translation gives CAWRKQGASGTDTQYF.

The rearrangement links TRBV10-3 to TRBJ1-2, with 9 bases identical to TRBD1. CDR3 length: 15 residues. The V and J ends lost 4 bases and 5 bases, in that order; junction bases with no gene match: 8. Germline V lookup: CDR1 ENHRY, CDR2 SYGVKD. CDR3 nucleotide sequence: TGTGCCATCAGTGGTGAACAGGGGGCAGTTTATGGCTACACCTTC. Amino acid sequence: CAISGEQGAVYGYTF.

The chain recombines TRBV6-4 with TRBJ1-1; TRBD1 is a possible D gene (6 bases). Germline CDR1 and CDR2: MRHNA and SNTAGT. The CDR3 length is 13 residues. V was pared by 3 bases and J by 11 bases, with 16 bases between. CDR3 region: CASSEKGQTRAFF. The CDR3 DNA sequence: TGTGCCAGCAGTGAGAAAGGACAGACGAGGGCTTTCTTT.

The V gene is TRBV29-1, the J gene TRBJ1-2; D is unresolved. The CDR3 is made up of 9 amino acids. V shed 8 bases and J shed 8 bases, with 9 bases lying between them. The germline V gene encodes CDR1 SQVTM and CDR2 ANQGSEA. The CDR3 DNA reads TGCAGCCCCGGGAGGGGCTACACCTTC. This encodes CSPGRGYTF.

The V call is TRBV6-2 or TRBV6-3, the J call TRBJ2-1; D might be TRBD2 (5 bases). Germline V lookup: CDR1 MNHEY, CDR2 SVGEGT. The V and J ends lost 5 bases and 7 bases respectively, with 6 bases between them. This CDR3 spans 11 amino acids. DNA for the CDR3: TGTGCCAGCAGTACTAGAAATGAGCAGTTCTTC. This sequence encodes CASSTRNEQFF.

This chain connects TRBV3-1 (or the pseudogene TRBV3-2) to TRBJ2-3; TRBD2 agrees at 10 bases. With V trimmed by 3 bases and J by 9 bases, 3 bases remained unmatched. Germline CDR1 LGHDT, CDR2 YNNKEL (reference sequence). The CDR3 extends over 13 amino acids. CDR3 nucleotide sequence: TGTGCCAGCAGCCAGGTGACTAGCGGGACGCAGTATTTT. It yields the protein CASSQVTSGTQYF.

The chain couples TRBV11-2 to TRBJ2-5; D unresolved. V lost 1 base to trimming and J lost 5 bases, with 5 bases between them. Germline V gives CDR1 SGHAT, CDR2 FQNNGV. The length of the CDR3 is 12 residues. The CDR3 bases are TGTGCCAGCAGCTTAGGCGTCGAGACCCAGTACTTC. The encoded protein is CASSLGVETQYF. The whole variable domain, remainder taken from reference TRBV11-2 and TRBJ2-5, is EAGVAQSPRYKIIEKRQSVAFWCNPISGHATLYWYQQILGQGPKLLIQFQNNGVVDDSQLPKDRFSAERLKGVDSTLKIQPAKLEDSAVYLCASSLGVETQYFGPGTRLLVL.

CDR3: CAGRTGQNTEAFF. CDR3 bases: TGTGCCGGTCGGACAGGTCAGAACACTGAAGCTTTCTTT. V gene TRBV12-3 or TRBV12-4 combines with J gene TRBJ1-1, with 7 bases lining up with TRBD1. V shed 11 bases, J shed 1 base, and the junction held 7 bases outside the gene matches. This CDR3 has 13 amino acids.

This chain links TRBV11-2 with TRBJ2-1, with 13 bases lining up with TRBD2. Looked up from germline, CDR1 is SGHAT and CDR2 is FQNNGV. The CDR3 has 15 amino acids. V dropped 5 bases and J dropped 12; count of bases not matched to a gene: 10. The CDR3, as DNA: TGTGCCAGCAGCCCACTAGCGGGGGGGGTGCTAGGGCAGTTCTTC. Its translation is CASSPLAGGVLGQFF.

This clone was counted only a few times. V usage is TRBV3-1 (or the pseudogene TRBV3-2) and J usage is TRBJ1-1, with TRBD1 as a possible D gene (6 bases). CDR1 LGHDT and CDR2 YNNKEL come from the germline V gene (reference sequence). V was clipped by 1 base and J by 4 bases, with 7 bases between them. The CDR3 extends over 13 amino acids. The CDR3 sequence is CASSQAGVTEAFF. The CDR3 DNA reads TGTGCCAGCAGCCAAGCAGGGGTCACTGAAGCTTTCTTT.

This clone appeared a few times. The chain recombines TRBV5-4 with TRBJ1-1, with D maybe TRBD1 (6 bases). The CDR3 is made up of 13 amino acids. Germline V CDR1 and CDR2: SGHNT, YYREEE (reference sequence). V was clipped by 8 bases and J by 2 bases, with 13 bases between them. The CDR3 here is CASRTDLNTEAFF. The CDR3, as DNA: TGTGCCAGTAGGACAGATCTTAACACTGAAGCTTTCTTT.

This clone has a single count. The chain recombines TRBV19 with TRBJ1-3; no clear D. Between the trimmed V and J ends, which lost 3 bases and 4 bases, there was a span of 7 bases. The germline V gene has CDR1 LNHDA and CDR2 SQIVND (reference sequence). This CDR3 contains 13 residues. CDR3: CASSIPRGNTIYF. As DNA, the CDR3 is TGTGCCAGTAGTATTCCGCGGGGAAACACCATATATTTT.

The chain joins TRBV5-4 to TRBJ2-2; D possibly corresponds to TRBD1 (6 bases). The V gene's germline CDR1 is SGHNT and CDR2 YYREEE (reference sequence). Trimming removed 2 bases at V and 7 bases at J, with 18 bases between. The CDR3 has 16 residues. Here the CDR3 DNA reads TGTGCCAGCAGCTTCCCGGAAGGGGGTAGGGTCGGGGAGCTGTTTTTT. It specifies CASSFPEGGRVGELFF. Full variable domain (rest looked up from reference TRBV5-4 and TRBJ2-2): ETGVTQSPTHLIKTRGQQVTLRCSSQSGHNTVSWYQQALGQGPQFIFQYYREEENGRGNFPPRFSGLQFPNYSSELNVNALELDDSALYLCASSFPEGGRVGELFFGEGSRLTVL.